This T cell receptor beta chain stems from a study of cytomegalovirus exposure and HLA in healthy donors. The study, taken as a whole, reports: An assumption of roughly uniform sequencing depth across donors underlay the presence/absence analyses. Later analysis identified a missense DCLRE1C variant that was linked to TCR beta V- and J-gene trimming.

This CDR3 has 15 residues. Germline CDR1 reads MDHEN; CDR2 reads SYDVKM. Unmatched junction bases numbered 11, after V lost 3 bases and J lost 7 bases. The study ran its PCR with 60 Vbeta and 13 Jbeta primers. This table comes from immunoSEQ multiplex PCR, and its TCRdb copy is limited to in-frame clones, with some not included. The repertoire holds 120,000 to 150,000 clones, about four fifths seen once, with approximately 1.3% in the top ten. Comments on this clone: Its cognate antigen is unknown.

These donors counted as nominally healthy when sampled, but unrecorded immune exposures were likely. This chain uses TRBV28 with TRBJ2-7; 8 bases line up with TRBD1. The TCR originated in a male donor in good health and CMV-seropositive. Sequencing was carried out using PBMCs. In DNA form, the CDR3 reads TGTGCCAGCAGTTTCCAATCACAGGGGGGTCGAGAGCAGTACTTC. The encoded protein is CASSFQSQGGREQYF.